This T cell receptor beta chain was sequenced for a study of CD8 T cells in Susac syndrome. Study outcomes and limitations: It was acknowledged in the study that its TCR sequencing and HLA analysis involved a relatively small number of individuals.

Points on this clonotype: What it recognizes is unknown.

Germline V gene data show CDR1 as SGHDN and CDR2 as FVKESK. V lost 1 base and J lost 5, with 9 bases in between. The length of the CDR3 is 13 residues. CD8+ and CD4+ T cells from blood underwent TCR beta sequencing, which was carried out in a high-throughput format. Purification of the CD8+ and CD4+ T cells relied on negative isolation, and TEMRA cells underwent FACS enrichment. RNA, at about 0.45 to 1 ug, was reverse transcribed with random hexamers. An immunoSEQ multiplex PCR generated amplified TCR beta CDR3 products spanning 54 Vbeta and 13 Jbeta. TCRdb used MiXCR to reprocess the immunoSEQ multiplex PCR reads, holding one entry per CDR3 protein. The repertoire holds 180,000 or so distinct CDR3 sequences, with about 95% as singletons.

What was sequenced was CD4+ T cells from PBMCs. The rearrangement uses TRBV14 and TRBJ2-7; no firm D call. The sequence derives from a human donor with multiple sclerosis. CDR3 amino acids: CASSQASPHEQYF. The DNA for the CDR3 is TGTGCCAGCAGCCAAGCAAGTCCGCACGAGCAGTACTTC. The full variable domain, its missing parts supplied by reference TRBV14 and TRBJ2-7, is EAGVTQFPSHSVIEKGQTVTLRCDPISGHDNLYWYRRVMGKEIKFLLHFVKESKQDESGMPNNRFLAERTGGTYSTLKVQPAELEDSGVYFCASSQASPHEQYFGPGTRLTVT.